The clone carrying this T cell receptor beta chain was detected only a few times. The sample belongs to a study of blood T cells in healthy people across ages. Study information: About one barcoded beta molecule per two T cells came from capture by template switching.

Together with a sample-barcoded 5' primer, a J-beta primer mix was included in a second PCR lasting roughly 6 to 12 cycles. MiXCR, run by TCRdb on the 5' RACE reads, gives a single entry per CDR3 protein. The sample lists 1.5 million to 1.8 million distinct CDR3 sequences, 35% to 45% occurring once. The sample was blood. This receptor was obtained from a woman aged 18-30 years in good health.

Here the CDR3 reads CASSQGLGGYYEQYF. The CDR3 DNA sequence: TGCGCCAGCAGCCAAGGGCTGGGAGGTTACTACGAGCAGTACTTC. The chain employs TRBV4-1 and TRBJ2-7, with D perhaps matching TRBD2 (6 bases). This CDR3 has 15 amino acids. Trimming pared 1 base from V and 3 bases from J, leaving 13 bases between. Germline CDR1 MGHRA, CDR2 YSYEKL.